The 13 T cell receptor beta chains given below trace back to one sample, sequenced in a study of blood T cell repertoires in COVID-19 (dated by TCRdb to between 2020 and 2021). The library relied on the immunoSEQ multiplex PCR assay. This is the immuneACCESS table as TCRdb keeps it, with only in-frame sequences that have V and J called. A part of the clones is gone; compared with another copy, unresolved V genes explain less than half, and the rest is unexplained. The table for this sample lists 130,000 to 150,000 clones; 88% of them were counted only once. The ten most abundant clones make up over 2% of the sample. The sequenced sample consisted of peripheral blood. The receptor set was obtained from a human donor in a cohort sampled during active COVID-19.

The rearrangement uses TRBV6-5 and TRBJ1-2; weak D call: TRBD1 (5 bases). Germline loops: CDR1 MNHEY, CDR2 SVGAGI. CDR3 length: 15 amino acids. The ends were cut back, 7 bases at V and 1 base at J, with 16 bases in the middle. CDR3 DNA sequence: TGTGCCAGCATCTCCCAGGGCGCGATTAACTATGGCTACACCTTC. It specifies CASISQGAINYGYTF.

This clone was detected only once. Distinct nucleotide sequences in the sample also encode this CDR3. This chain joins TRBV19 and TRBJ2-7; 12 bases are a match to TRBD1. Looked up from germline, CDR1 is LNHDA and CDR2 is SQIVND (reference sequence). The V gene end was trimmed by 5 bases and the J gene end by 4 bases; junction bases not matched to a gene: 3. The CDR3 is 14 residues long. CDR3 sequence (DNA): TGTGCCAGTAGTCCGGGACAGGGGGCTTACGAGCAGTACTTC. Translation gives CASSPGQGAYEQYF.

The rearrangement links TRBV7-9 to TRBJ2-2; 8 nucleotides line up with TRBD1. Germline loops: CDR1 SEHNR, CDR2 FQNEAQ (reference sequence). The ends lost 4 bases at V and 2 bases at J; junction bases unmatched: 3. The CDR3 consists of 15 residues. The CDR3 loop reads CASSYDRGNTGELFF. The CDR3 DNA sequence: TGTGCCAGCAGCTACGACAGGGGTAACACCGGGGAGCTGTTTTTT.

J is TRBJ1-1 and V is TRBV11-2, with a possible D match to TRBD1 (6 bases). Trimming took off 5 bases at V and 10 bases at J, with 8 bases between the two ends. Germline V gives CDR1 SGHAT, CDR2 FQNNGV. The CDR3 has 10 residues. Written as DNA, the CDR3 is TGTGCCAGCAGCGGCAGGGGAGCTTTCTTT. This encodes CASSGRGAFF.

The rearrangement uses TRBV5-1 and TRBJ2-3, with TRBD2 matching 12 bases. The germline V gene encodes CDR1 SGHRS and CDR2 YFSETQ. The CDR3 totals 17 residues. The J segment lost 6 bases and the V segment lost 2 bases, leaving 10 bases of the junction unmatched. The CDR3 sequence is CASSLEASGRAVDTQYF. The CDR3 DNA follows: TGCGCCAGCAGCTTAGAGGCTAGCGGGAGGGCCGTGGATACGCAGTATTTT.

The chain combines TRBV19 with TRBJ2-5; 7 positions match TRBD2. The CDR3 runs 15 residues. With 9 bases clipped from V and 3 bases from J, the junction kept 13 bases outside the gene matches. The germline V gene has CDR1 LNHDA and CDR2 SQIVND (reference sequence). This CDR3 is CASGGWTRAEETQYF. CDR3 DNA sequence: TGTGCCAGCGGCGGATGGACTAGAGCAGAAGAGACCCAGTACTTC. The full variable domain, with the rest looked up from reference TRBV19 and TRBJ2-5, is DGGITQSPKYLFRKEGQNVTLSCEQNLNHDAMYWYRQDPGQGLRLIYYSQIVNDFQKGDIAEGYSVSREKKESFPLTVTSAQKNPTAFYLCASGGWTRAEETQYFGPGTRLLVL.

The chain joins TRBV15 to TRBJ2-5; 7 positions match TRBD1. CDR1 and CDR2 from the germline V gene are LNHNV and YYDKDF (reference sequence). J gave up 4 bases and V 1 base, and 6 bases lay outside the gene matches. The CDR3 is 15 residues long. The CDR3 DNA follows: TGTGCCACCAGCAGAGGACAGGGAGACGGAGAGACCCAGTACTTC. Its protein is CATSRGQGDGETQYF.

CDR3 coding DNA: TGTGCCAGCAGCCCCAGAGGGGTCACTAGCGGGGGGGCCGGTGAGCAGTTCTTC. Protein product: CASSPRGVTSGGAGEQFF. The chain joins TRBV7-3 to TRBJ2-1, with 13 bases fitting TRBD2. In germline, CDR1 is SGHTA, CDR2 FQGTGA. The CDR3 consists of 18 residues. The V gene end was trimmed by 5 bases and the J gene end by 9 bases; junction bases not matched to a gene: 16.

This clone was seen a handful of times. The chain employs TRBV5-1 and TRBJ1-6, with D possibly being TRBD1 (6 bases). Deletions cut 0 bases from V and 6 bases from J, with 10 bases between. The CDR3 extends over 15 amino acids. Germline values: CDR1 SGHRS, CDR2 YFSETQ. This CDR3 reads CASSLGTVFNSPLHF. CDR3 DNA sequence: TGCGCCAGCAGCTTGGGGACAGTATTTAATTCACCCCTCCACTTT.

The chain is built from TRBV4-1 and TRBJ2-3, with D possibly being TRBD2 (6 bases). CDR1 is MGHRA, CDR2 YSYEKL, per germline. The CDR3 has 16 residues. The V end was cut by 0 bases, the J end by 1 base, with 11 bases between. CDR3 in amino acids: CASSQEGIAGTDTQYF. The DNA for the CDR3 is TGCGCCAGCAGCCAAGAAGGGATAGCGGGCACAGATACGCAGTATTTT.

CDR3 nucleotide sequence: TGCGCCAGCAGCTTGGCGCTAGCGGGAGCTGATACGCAGTATTTT. Translating gives CASSLALAGADTQYF. The V call is TRBV5-1, the J call TRBJ2-3; 10 bases map to TRBD2. V lost 0 bases and J lost 6; bases outside the gene matches: 4. The CDR3 is 15 amino acids. The germline V gene has CDR1 SGHRS and CDR2 YFSETQ.

The CDR3 reads CASSPGLAGVNSYNEQFF. The CDR3, as DNA: TGCGCCAGCAGCCCGGGACTAGCGGGAGTCAACTCCTACAATGAGCAGTTCTTC. V and J are TRBV5-1 and TRBJ2-1, with 14 bases matching TRBD2. With 4 bases clipped from V and 0 bases from J, the junction kept 6 bases outside the gene matches. CDR1 is SGHRS and CDR2 is YFSETQ in the germline V gene. This CDR3 comprises 18 residues. The full variable domain, rest sourced from reference TRBV5-1 and TRBJ2-1, is KAGVTQTPRYLIKTRGQQVTLSCSPISGHRSVSWYQQTPGQGLQFLFEYFSETQRNKGNFPGRFSGRQFSNSRSEMNVSTLELGDSALYLCASSPGLAGVNSYNEQFFGPGTRLTVL.

The CDR3 spells CATSSRGGYEQYF. The CDR3 DNA follows: TGTGCCACCAGCAGCAGGGGCGGCTACGAGCAGTACTTC. V and J are TRBV15 and TRBJ2-7; TRBD1 is a possible D gene (6 bases). V was shortened by 3 bases and J by 3 bases, with 9 bases between the two germline ends. The CDR3 spans 13 residues. Germline V lookup: CDR1 LNHNV, CDR2 YYDKDF (reference sequence).